The next 4 T cell receptor beta chains were all read from a single sample in a study of T cell repertoires in cytomegalovirus infection. These receptors are not linked to any known antigen. TCRdb analysed the reads with MiXCR anew, one entry per CDR3 protein. The profile shows approximately 120,000 distinct CDR3 sequences, 30% to 40% of them singletons. The material sequenced was CD8+ T cells from cultured PBMCs, taken from culture after CMV antigen stimulation. The receptors were sampled from a human donor in good health (CMV status not recorded). Some clones in this sample may be carry-over from other donors' samples.

CDR3 nucleotide sequence: TGCAGCGTTGAAGCTCGGGGTGAGGAGACCCAGTACTTC. Encoded protein: CSVEARGEETQYF. The rearrangement joins TRBV29-1 to TRBJ2-5; a possible D gene is TRBD2 (5 bases). The V gene lost 1 base and the J gene lost 5 bases, with 11 bases spanning the gap. The CDR3 contains 13 residues. Germline CDR1 reads SQVTM; CDR2 reads ANQGSEA.

This clonotype has a handful of counts. This chain uses TRBV18 with TRBJ1-2; the D is unclear. The CDR3 loop spans 14 amino acids. Per germline, CDR1 KGHSH and CDR2 LQKENI. The V end lost 2 bases, the J end lost 4 bases, and 11 bases lay between the germline ends. The CDR3 nucleotides read TGTGCCAGCTCACCAGGCAGCAATGTCTATGGCTACACCTTC. Translation: CASSPGSNVYGYTF.

This chain uses TRBV10-3 with TRBJ1-5; D gene uncertain. The CDR3 is 14 residues long. The germline CDR1 and CDR2 sequences are ENHRY and SYGVKD. V lost 2 bases to trimming and J lost 2 bases, with 7 bases between them. CDR3 nucleotide sequence: TGTGCCATCAGTGAGGGGGTGGGCAATCAGCCCCAGCATTTT. Translation gives CAISEGVGNQPQHF.

V gene TRBV12-3 or TRBV12-4 combines with J gene TRBJ1-3, with D unclear. Trimming removed 6 bases from V and 0 bases from J, with 21 bases in between. The CDR3 consists of 18 residues. The CDR3 region has the DNA TGTGCCAGCAGCAATCGGGGAGGCAAGCTGCTCTCTGGAAACACCATATATTTT. It yields the protein CASSNRGGKLLSGNTIYF.